The rows below give T cell receptor beta chains drawn from one sample of a study of shared T cell receptors in the human thymus. The method was immunoSEQ multiplex PCR; TCRdb's version includes in-frame clones alone and lacks a portion of them. The sample includes about 660,000 clones, 70% to 90% of them seen just once. This sample also appeared in a second study, on human thymus T cells.

The specimen sequenced was thymocytes. The receptors stem from a boy younger than two with a congenital heart defect. Each CDR3 is given with its conserved first and last residue. The D gene is left open where the match is weak. A clone size is listed for some rows: how often the clone was seen (once, few, many), or a class if it is expanded.

CDR3 DNA	CDR3 protein	clone size	V gene	J gene	D gene
TGTGCCAGCAGGGACAGGGGCCCTGTCCACGAGCAGTACTTC	CASRDRGPVHEQYF	-	TRBV2	TRBJ2-7	TRBD1
TGTGCCAGCTCCCCAGGTCGGGGGGATGGCTACACCTTC	CASSPGRGDGYTF	-	TRBV18	TRBJ1-2	-
TGTGCCAGCAGCCCTACAGGGGGCTACAATGAGCAGTTCTTC	CASSPTGGYNEQFF	-	TRBV2	TRBJ2-1	TRBD1
TGCGCCAGCAGCCCTGCGGAGCGGAGTCACGAGCAGTACTTC	CASSPAERSHEQYF	-	TRBV5-1	TRBJ2-7	-
TGCGCCAGCAGTGAAGTCGGCAGGACACTAATCCGTGAGCAGTTCTTC	CASSEVGRTLIREQFF	-	TRBV10-1	TRBJ2-1	-
TGTGCCAGCAGACATTGGACAGGGGGTCCCACAGATACGCAGTATTTT	CASRHWTGGPTDTQYF	-	TRBV5-6	TRBJ2-3	TRBD1
TGTGCCAGCAGCACCCAGAGGGGGACAGGGTTATACGAGCAGTACTTC	CASSTQRGTGLYEQYF	-	TRBV28	TRBJ2-7	TRBD1
TGCGCCAGCAGCCAGGGGACTAGCGGGAGGGCCCGCAACACCGGGGAGCTGTTTTTT	CASSQGTSGRARNTGELFF	-	TRBV4-3	TRBJ2-2	TRBD2
TGCGCCAGCAGCGGCGGATCGGGGATTCCCGACGAGCAGTACTTC	CASSGGSGIPDEQYF	-	TRBV5-1	TRBJ2-7	-
TGTGCCAGCAGCCCAAGCGGGCACATGAACACTGAAGCTTTCTTT	CASSPSGHMNTEAFF	-	TRBV13	TRBJ1-1	-
TGTGCCAGAAGCAGCCGGACTGGGGATCGATACAATGAGCAGTTCTTC	CARSSRTGDRYNEQFF	-	TRBV5-3	TRBJ2-1	-
TGTGCCAGCAGCGCCGATCGGGGGGGGTTCGAGCAGTACTTC	CASSADRGGFEQYF	once	TRBV9	TRBJ2-7	TRBD2
TGTGCCTGGAGTGTAAGGAGGGGCCGCCTAGACGAGCAGTACTTC	CAWSVRRGRLDEQYF	-	TRBV30	TRBJ2-7	-